This TCR beta chain stems from a study of T cells in Graves' hyperthyroidism and ophthalmopathy (dated by TCRdb to the late 2010s). Study-wide context: A discovery cohort of 95 to 100 patients, 43 with Graves' ophthalmopathy and about 58 with stable Graves' hyperthyroidism, was used to find distinguishing TCR V-J signatures. Once sampling was done, hyperthyroidism patients were given methimazole at a starting dose of 30 mg daily, whereas ophthalmopathy patients were given high-dose intravenous methylprednisolone. The 75 to 100 discovery patients were divided at random into training and test sets in a 7:3 ratio. The paper describes TCR Vbeta CDR3 sequencing of 135 peripheral blood samples, made up of 43 ophthalmopathy patients, approximately 73 hyperthyroidism patients and 17 progressor patients. The study also compared thyroid tissue and blood T-cell repertoires from roughly 6 Graves' hyperthyroidism patients. Whether ophthalmopathy could be predicted prospectively was tested in an independent validation cohort made up of 18 to 20 hyperthyroidism patients plus 17 patients who later progressed to ophthalmopathy.

With regard to this clonotype: Its antigen remains unidentified. Base-call qualities are not available, and no considerably larger clone is one nucleotide away.

TCR beta CDR3 regions were amplified from RNA transcripts. The TCR CDR3 was subjected to a first round of RT-PCR using the HTBI primer set and the Qiagen OneStep RT-PCR kit. Libraries were constructed in a second round of multiplex PCR, after which size selection and purification were performed. The libraries were sequenced on an Illumina HiSeq2000 using paired-end 100 bp reads. The authors' pipeline ran thus. Raw data were processed with SOAPnuke, discarding reads with adapters, uncalled bases, mean Phred below 15, or no exact constant-primer or identifier match. COPE v1.2.5 was used to merge high-quality paired reads, and clonotypes were defined as unique nucleotide sequences. MiTCR v1.1 was used to align the clonotypes against IMGT TRBV, TRBD and TRBJ reference segments. The analysis was restricted to V-J combinations with a frequency above 0.0001, which together covered 99% to 99.2% of the repertoires. The TCS score was defined as the ratio of F50 (clonal expansion) to E x V (chaos), calculated using BLOSUM62-based TCRdist between CDR3 peptides within each V-J. Welch's t-statistics and random forest reduced several hundred V-J features to roughly 13, which were used in a naive Bayes classifier (R e1071). The Morisita-Horn index was used to measure how similar the thyroid and blood repertoires were. TCRdb redid the processing of the public reads, applying fastp at Q25 and MiXCR, and retained in-frame beta chains. Merged by CDR3 protein, the rows form single entries marked with the most common genes and DNA. TCRdb, not the authors, supplied the V and J calls. In all, the sample holds over 650,000 distinct CDR3 sequences, and 45% of those were seen once. The biggest ten clones account for roughly 7.2% of the sample.

Any patient with an uncontrolled infection, another autoimmune disease, pregnancy or lactation was excluded. Diagnoses were based on clinical symptoms, serum thyroxine and TRAb, thyroid ultrasound and orbital computed tomography. Trizol reagent was used to extract total RNA, and RNA quality was then checked on an Agilent 2100 Bioanalyzer. The investigation overall reported the following: Most expanded thyroid clonotypes (frequency above 0.001) were also detected in blood, suggesting blood repertoires may reflect thyroid immune responses. In validation, progression to ophthalmopathy was predicted by the model with 70.59% sensitivity and roughly 76% specificity, a median of about 6.8 months before onset. A model built on a 13 V-J signature distinguished ophthalmopathy from stable hyperthyroidism, reaching around 87% sensitivity and around 82% specificity in cross-validation and 80%/75% in testing. No statistical method was used to fix the sample size in advance, and group allocation was not hidden from the investigators.

Source material: peripheral blood or thyroid tissue (not recorded which). The origin of this receptor is an adult man with Graves' disease, either hyperthyroidism or ophthalmopathy (not recorded which).

The DNA sequence is TGTGCCAGCAGGATCAGACAGGGAGTCGACGAGCAGTACTTC. It is translated as CASRIRQGVDEQYF. The chain was built from TRBV2 and TRBJ2-7; 7 central nucleotides agree with TRBD1. CDR1 SNHLY and CDR2 FYNNEI were looked up in the germline V gene. The germline V end is reduced by 6 bases and the J end by 5 bases; junction bases left unmatched: 10. The CDR3 spans 14 residues, from the cysteine through the phenylalanine. Only the CDR3 DNA stays, 42 bases, in frame from base 1.